The 2 T cell receptor beta chains reported below all come from one sample, sequenced in a study of blood T cells in healthy people across ages. A sample-barcoded 5' primer and a J-beta primer mix were used in a second PCR of roughly 7 to 11 cycles. TCRdb re-called the 5' RACE reads with MiXCR, one entry per CDR3 protein. Among roughly 1.7 million distinct CDR3 sequences listed, roughly a third were seen once. The sequenced sample consisted of blood. These receptors came from a woman under 40 in good health.

V and J are TRBV20-1 and TRBJ1-5, with D perhaps TRBD1 (6 bases). CDR3 length: 12 residues. Germline V gives CDR1 DFQATT, CDR2 SNEGSKA (reference sequence). Trimming pared 6 bases from V and 6 bases from J, leaving 12 bases between. CDR3 sequence (DNA): TGCAGTGCCGGGGGGCGCCGTCAGCCCCAGCATTTT. Its protein is CSAGGRRQPQHF.

This clonotype showed up just a few times. The chain uses TRBV7-2 and TRBJ2-4; D gene ambiguous. Germline CDR1 is SGHTA and CDR2 is FQGNSA. V lost 5 bases and J 0 bases, leaving 11 bases between the germline ends. The CDR3 loop spans 15 amino acids. As DNA, the CDR3 is TGTGCCAGCAGCCCCCGAACCGAAGCCAAAAACATTCAGTACTTC. Its protein product is CASSPRTEAKNIQYF.